Below, 28 T cell receptor beta chains from the same sample are listed, as sequenced in a study of T cells in Graves' hyperthyroidism and ophthalmopathy. It was RNA transcripts that yielded the amplified TCR beta CDR3 regions. Primed by the HTBI set, a first-round RT-PCR was run on the TCR CDR3. TCRdb independently ran MiXCR on the multiplex PCR reads; one entry per CDR3 protein. The repertoire consists of about 500,000 distinct CDR3 sequences, with about 15% occurring once and the leading ten covering around a sixth. The sequencing input was blood. These receptors came from a young woman with Graves' hyperthyroidism.

The chain is built from TRBV2 and TRBJ2-1, with a tentative D call TRBD1 (6 bases). CDR1 SNHLY and CDR2 FYNNEI come from the germline V gene. This CDR3 contains 15 residues. Trimming removed 1 base from V and 5 bases from J, with 12 bases in between. This CDR3 reads CASSEDRAGDNEQFF. The CDR3 DNA reads as TGTGCCAGCAGTGAAGACAGGGCAGGTGACAATGAGCAGTTCTTC.

This clonotype was observed a handful of times. CDR3 loop: CATSDPSGYTF. CDR3 sequence (DNA): TGTGCCACCAGTGACCCCTCGGGCTACACCTTC. The chain links TRBV24-1 to TRBJ1-2; D gene unclear. The CDR3 is 11 residues long. The V gene lost 4 bases and the J gene lost 8 bases, with 7 bases spanning the gap. The germline V gene encodes CDR1 KGHDR and CDR2 SFDVKD.

Ten or more counts support this clonotype. V usage is TRBV6-6 and J usage is TRBJ1-1, with 7 positions matching TRBD1. This CDR3 contains 14 residues. The germline V gene has CDR1 MNHNY and CDR2 SVGAGI (reference sequence). Germline trimming cut 2 bases from V and 4 bases from J; bases unmatched to any gene: 4. The CDR3 sequence is CASSYPGGSTEAFF. CDR3 DNA: TGTGCCAGCAGTTACCCAGGGGGTAGCACTGAAGCTTTCTTT.

This clonotype has just a few counts. This chain joins TRBV16 and TRBJ2-1; 10 bases are a match to TRBD2. The CDR3 totals 15 residues. The V gene's germline CDR1 is KGHSY and CDR2 FQNENV. Trimming at V came to 8 bases and at J to 1 base, leaving 5 bases not matched to a gene. The CDR3 region has the DNA TGTGCCAGCTTGAAGCGGGAGGGTTCCTACAATGAGCAGTTCTTC. Translation gives CASLKREGSYNEQFF. Full variable domain (remainder filled in from reference TRBV16 and TRBJ2-1): GEEVAQTPKHLVRGEGQKAKLYCAPIKGHSYVFWYQQVLKNEFKFLISFQNENVFDETGMPKERFSAKCLPNSPCSLEIQATKLEDSAVYFCASLKREGSYNEQFFGPGTRLTVL.

This clonotype has more than one count but fewer than ten. This chain joins TRBV29-1 and TRBJ1-2, with D perhaps matching TRBD1 (6 bases). Germline values: CDR1 SQVTM, CDR2 ANQGSEA. The CDR3 contains 13 residues. The V gene lost 6 bases and the J gene lost 4 bases, with 15 bases spanning the gap. The CDR3: CSVGSTDSYGYTF. CDR3 in DNA: TGCAGCGTGGGTAGTACGGACAGCTATGGCTACACCTTC.

At least ten counts were recorded for this clonotype. The V and J genes are TRBV27 and TRBJ1-1; no clear D. V lost 2 bases and J lost 0, with 22 bases in between. This CDR3 has 19 residues. Germline V gene sequence: CDR1 MNHEY, CDR2 SMNVEV (reference sequence). Here the CDR3 reads CASSLRTTDYLGMNTEAFF. The DNA of the CDR3 is TGTGCCAGCAGTTTAAGAACAACTGACTACCTGGGGATGAACACTGAAGCTTTCTTT.

This clonotype was seen many times. The chain couples TRBV5-1 to TRBJ2-1; the match to TRBD2 covers 11 bases. The CDR3 runs 18 residues. Losses at the gene ends were 0 bases for V and 4 bases for J; bases not matched to a gene: 9. Germline CDR1 SGHRS, CDR2 YFSETQ. CDR3 residues: CASSLVVAGGPKYNEQFF. CDR3 sequence (DNA): TGCGCCAGCAGCTTGGTAGTAGCGGGAGGGCCAAAGTACAATGAGCAGTTCTTC.

This clonotype was counted a few times. The chain recombines TRBV24-1 with TRBJ2-1, with a possible D match to TRBD2 (5 bases). This CDR3 spans 16 amino acids. Germline V CDR1 and CDR2: KGHDR, SFDVKD. The V gene lost 6 bases and the J gene lost 0 bases, with 14 bases spanning the gap. The DNA for the CDR3 is TGTGCCACCAGTATCCGGGAACTGAGCTCCTACAATGAGCAGTTCTTC. Its translation is CATSIRELSSYNEQFF.

This clonotype was seen at least ten times. The J gene is TRBJ2-5, the V gene TRBV11-3; D unresolved. Germline CDR1 reads SGHNT; CDR2 reads YENEEA. The CDR3 loop spans 11 amino acids. The V end lost 1 base, the J end lost 6 bases, and 3 bases lay between the germline ends. The CDR3 bases are TGTGCCAGCAGCTTAGTCCAGACCCAGTACTTC. The encoded protein is CASSLVQTQYF.

This clonotype was recorded at least ten times. The gene calls are TRBV2 and TRBJ2-1, with 9 bases fitting TRBD2. CDR3 length equals 14 residues. The J segment lost 6 bases and the V segment lost 8 bases, leaving 8 bases of the junction unmatched. Germline loops: CDR1 SNHLY, CDR2 FYNNEI. The CDR3 region is CASWGLAGFNEQFF. The CDR3 DNA sequence: TGTGCCAGCTGGGGACTAGCAGGATTCAATGAGCAGTTCTTC.

In this sample, this clonotype turned up many times. This sequence joins TRBV7-7 and TRBJ2-2, with a tentative D call TRBD2 (6 bases). Trimming took 5 bases from V and 5 from J, leaving 9 bases between them. Germline V gene sequence: CDR1 SSHAT, CDR2 FNYEAQ (reference sequence). CDR3 length: 13 residues. The CDR3 region has the DNA TGTGCCAGCAGCAAAGCGGGTACCGGGGAGCTGTTTTTT. This sequence encodes CASSKAGTGELFF.

This clonotype has a count of ten or more. This rearrangement joins TRBV10-3 to TRBJ2-1, with D possibly being TRBD1 (6 bases). CDR3 length equals 15 residues. Germline V gene lookup returns CDR1 ENHRY and CDR2 SYGVKD. V gave up 6 bases and J gave up 6 bases, with 18 bases separating them. CDR3: CAISSGTSTLNEQFF. CDR3 nucleotides: TGTGCCATCAGCTCCGGGACAAGTACCCTCAATGAGCAGTTCTTC.

This clonotype has ten or more counts. This sequence joins TRBV3-1 and TRBJ2-2; D gene unclear. CDR3 length: 15 amino acids. The germline V and J ends were trimmed by 5 bases and 2 bases, with 12 bases remaining between them. Germline V gene data show CDR1 as LGHDT and CDR2 as YNNKEL (reference sequence). CDR3 sequence: CASSIRHSNTGELFF. For the CDR3, the DNA is TGTGCCAGCAGCATTAGACACAGCAACACCGGGGAGCTGTTTTTT. Full variable domain (remainder filled in from reference TRBV3-1 and TRBJ2-2): DTAVSQTPKYLVTQMGNDKSIKCEQNLGHDTMYWYKQDSKKFLKIMFSYNNKELIINETVPNRFSPKSPDKAHLNLHINSLELGDSAVYFCASSIRHSNTGELFFGEGSRLTVL.

The chain joins TRBV15 to TRBJ2-1; 12 nucleotides line up with TRBD2. J lost 12 bases, V lost 0 bases, and 3 bases had no gene match. This CDR3 has 14 residues. In germline, CDR1 is LNHNV, CDR2 YYDKDF (reference sequence). The CDR3 reads CATSRDPSGRVQFF. CDR3 sequence (DNA): TGTGCCACCAGCAGAGATCCTAGCGGGAGGGTGCAGTTCTTC.

This clonotype was observed many times. The CDR3 region is CASSPGDETQYF. Written as DNA, the CDR3 is TGTGCCAGCAGCCCAGGGGATGAGACCCAGTACTTC. V gene TRBV27 combines with J gene TRBJ2-5, with D perhaps TRBD1 (6 bases). Trimming took off 6 bases at V and 5 bases at J, with 10 bases between the two ends. Germline loops: CDR1 MNHEY, CDR2 SMNVEV (reference sequence). The CDR3 is made up of 12 amino acids.

This clonotype was observed at least ten times. V usage is TRBV19 and J usage is TRBJ2-5; TRBD2 is a possible D gene (5 bases). V lost 3 bases and J 5 bases, leaving 10 bases between the germline ends. The CDR3 consists of 13 residues. Germline lookup yields CDR1 LNHDA and CDR2 SQIVND (reference sequence). CDR3 bases: TGTGCCAGTAGTATCGTGAGGGCGGAGACCCAGTACTTC. Its translation is CASSIVRAETQYF.

This clonotype was counted at least ten times. The rearrangement links TRBV3-1 to TRBJ2-3, with TRBD2 matching 13 bases. CDR1 is LGHDT and CDR2 is YNNKEL in the germline V gene (reference sequence). The CDR3 spans 18 residues. Germline trimming cut 4 bases from V and 3 bases from J; bases unmatched to any gene: 10. The CDR3 spells CASSLRTSGSAATDTQYF. For the CDR3, the DNA is TGTGCCAGCAGCCTACGGACTAGCGGGAGTGCGGCTACAGATACGCAGTATTTT.

This clonotype was counted a single time. CDR3 sequence: CAISETENQPQHF. Written as DNA, the CDR3 is TGTGCCATCAGTGAGACGGAAAATCAGCCCCAGCATTTT. The V gene is TRBV10-3, the J gene TRBJ1-5; D unclear. Germline assignment: CDR1 ENHRY and CDR2 SYGVKD. The CDR3 spans 13 residues. V was shortened by 2 bases and J by 4 bases, with 6 bases between the two germline ends.

There are many counts of this clonotype. The chain links TRBV6-1 to TRBJ1-5, with 7 bases identical to TRBD1. The CDR3 is 17 amino acids. CDR1 is MNHNS, CDR2 SASEGT, per germline. V lost 5 bases to trimming and J lost 0 bases; unmatched junction nucleotides: 10. CDR3 sequence: CASSLSGQTYSNQPQHF. CDR3 nucleotide sequence: TGTGCCAGCAGTCTGTCGGGACAGACCTATAGCAATCAGCCCCAGCATTTT.

In its sample, this clonotype was seen many times. V is TRBV5-1 and J is TRBJ2-3; 12 nucleotides align to TRBD1. V lost 0 bases and J lost 4; bases outside the gene matches: 3. This CDR3 region has 16 residues. Germline V CDR1 and CDR2: SGHRS, YFSETQ. CDR3 loop: CASSLEGQGAADTQYF. The DNA for the CDR3 is TGCGCCAGCAGCTTGGAGGGACAGGGGGCCGCAGATACGCAGTATTTT.

This rearrangement joins TRBV5-4 to TRBJ2-3, with TRBD2 matching 8 bases. This CDR3 contains 15 residues. V lost 1 base to trimming and J lost 1 base; unmatched junction nucleotides: 2. The germline V gene has CDR1 SGHNT and CDR2 YYREEE (reference sequence). CDR3 sequence: CASSLKLAGTDTQYF. The CDR3 DNA is TGTGCCAGCAGCTTGAAACTAGCGGGCACAGATACGCAGTATTTT.

The chain carries TRBV2 and TRBJ2-3; 9 bases are shared with TRBD1. CDR3 length: 15 amino acids. Germline assignment: CDR1 SNHLY and CDR2 FYNNEI. The junction had 6 bases not matched to a gene; V was cut back by 5 bases and J by 3 bases. The CDR3 loop reads CASSTGTGKTDTQYF. As DNA, the CDR3 is TGTGCCAGCAGTACAGGGACAGGGAAAACAGATACGCAGTATTTT.

This clonotype was found a few times. This chain connects TRBV12-3 or TRBV12-4 to TRBJ2-1, with 8 nucleotides matching TRBD2. This CDR3 has 15 residues. V gave up 7 bases and J gave up 3 bases; unmatched junction bases: 8. The CDR3 DNA sequence: TGTGCCAGCACCCTTTTAGGGACTAGCTACAATGAGCAGTTCTTC. This codes for CASTLLGTSYNEQFF.

This clonotype was seen at least ten times. The rearrangement uses TRBV12-3 or TRBV12-4 and TRBJ2-7, with TRBD2 matching over 10 bases. V shed 5 bases and J 7 bases; nucleotides not matched to a gene: 11. The CDR3 totals 15 residues. CDR3 loop: CASSMRAGGTREQYF. In DNA form, the CDR3 reads TGTGCCAGCAGTATGAGAGCGGGAGGGACTAGGGAGCAGTACTTC.

The V call is TRBV2, the J call TRBJ2-5; D possibly corresponds to TRBD2 (6 bases). Trimming shortened V by 7 bases and J by 5 bases, and 17 bases separated the two germline ends. CDR1 is SNHLY, CDR2 FYNNEI, per germline. This CDR3 is 14 amino acids long. The CDR3 nucleotides are TGTGCCAGCAAAAGCGGGCCCTCCGGGGAGACCCAGTACTTC. This codes for CASKSGPSGETQYF. Looking up the rest from reference TRBV2 and TRBJ2-5 gives the full variable domain: EPEVTQTPSHQVTQMGQEVILRCVPISNHLYFYWYRQILGQKVEFLVSFYNNEISEKSEIFDDQFSVERPDGSNFTLKIRSTKLEDSAMYFCASKSGPSGETQYFGPGTRLLVL.

Many counts were recorded for this clonotype. The rearrangement links TRBV2 to TRBJ2-1; D may be TRBD1 or TRBD2 (6 bases each). Germline V gene sequence: CDR1 SNHLY, CDR2 FYNNEI. Trimming shortened V by 2 bases and J by 3 bases, and 14 bases separated the two germline ends. This CDR3 has 16 residues. The CDR3 loop reads CASSENRLGGYNEQFF. The CDR3 DNA reads TGTGCCAGCAGTGAAAATCGACTAGGGGGCTACAATGAGCAGTTCTTC.

V gene TRBV9 combines with J gene TRBJ2-7, with 7 bases that match TRBD2. Looked up from germline, CDR1 is SGDLS and CDR2 is YYNGEE. The J segment lost 1 base and the V segment lost 0 bases, leaving 4 bases of the junction unmatched. The CDR3 has 15 amino acids. The CDR3 reads CASSVGGEGSYEQYF. Here the CDR3 DNA reads TGTGCCAGCAGCGTAGGAGGGGAGGGATCCTACGAGCAGTACTTC.

This clonotype was counted at least ten times. The rearrangement uses TRBV24-1 and TRBJ2-5, with D hard to call. The V end was cut by 9 bases, the J end by 4 bases, with 23 bases between. The length of the CDR3 is 16 residues. Germline V gene sequence: CDR1 KGHDR, CDR2 SFDVKD. CDR3: CATPNKGPEWRETQYF. In DNA, the CDR3 is TGTGCCACCCCGAACAAGGGTCCAGAGTGGCGAGAGACCCAGTACTTC.